This T cell receptor (beta chain) was retrieved from a study of T cells in Graves' hyperthyroidism and ophthalmopathy. CDR1 MGHDK and CDR2 SYGVNS come from the germline V gene. The CDR3 extends over 13 amino acids. Trimming shortened V by 5 bases and J by 9 bases, and 17 bases separated the two germline ends. Worth noting for this clonotype: What it binds is not known. This may arise from a read error, as a much more abundant clone is one base away.

Study-wide results and caveats: Blood held most thyroid clonotypes expanded above 0.001 frequency.

Amplified TCR beta CDR3 regions derived from RNA transcripts. With the HTBI primer set, the TCR CDR3 went through a first round of RT-PCR. Each CDR3 protein is one row after TCRdb ran MiXCR on the multiplex PCR reads. Here the sample spans around 800,000 distinct CDR3 sequences, 38% being singletons. The sequencing sample was made of blood. This TCR was recovered from a young man with Graves' hyperthyroidism. The gene calls are TRBV25-1 and TRBJ2-7; possibly TRBD1 for D (6 bases). The CDR3 coding sequence is TGTGCCAGCAGTCAAATACAGGGCTCCGGGCAGTACTTC. Protein sequence: CASSQIQGSGQYF.